A selection of T cell receptor beta chains follows, all from one sample in a study of CD8 T cells in ankylosing spondylitis. TCRdb independently ran MiXCR on the 5' RACE reads; one entry per CDR3 protein. This table has some 250,000 distinct CDR3 sequences, 8.6% appearing once. Sequencing was performed on blood, either unsorted or a sorted T cell fraction (not recorded which). The receptor source for this set is a male donor with ankylosing spondylitis or in good health (not recorded which). Each CDR3 is given with its conserved first and last residue. Fields, in order: D gene, clone size, V gene, J gene, CDR3 DNA, CDR3 protein. A D gene is named only where the DNA matches it firmly. Size tells how often a clone was seen (once, few, many) or the class of an expanded clone, and some rows leave it out.

D gene: NA
clone size: many
V gene: TRBV12-3/TRBV12-4
J gene: TRBJ1-2
CDR3 DNA: TGTGCCAGCAGCTCCCCGGGGAAGCGAAACTATGGCTACACCTTC
CDR3 protein: CASSSPGKRNYGYTF

D gene: NA
clone size: many
V gene: TRBV20-1
J gene: TRBJ1-2
CDR3 DNA: TGCAGTGCCAGACCCCAGGGAGTGGGTGGCTACACCTTC
CDR3 protein: CSARPQGVGGYTF

D gene: NA
clone size: many
V gene: TRBV20-1
J gene: TRBJ2-5
CDR3 DNA: TGCAGTGCCGAGAGGGCTAGTTGGTATAAGGAGACCCAGTACTTC
CDR3 protein: CSAERASWYKETQYF

D gene: NA
clone size: many
V gene: TRBV18
J gene: TRBJ2-3
CDR3 DNA: TGTGCCAGCTCACCGCCCGCCAGGGCAAAGAATACAGATACGCAGTATTTT
CDR3 protein: CASSPPARAKNTDTQYF

D gene: NA
clone size: NA
V gene: TRBV29-1
J gene: TRBJ2-7
CDR3 DNA: TGCAGCTTCAAGAGGGAGTTCTCCTACGAGCAGTACTTC
CDR3 protein: CSFKREFSYEQYF

D gene: NA
clone size: many
V gene: TRBV28
J gene: TRBJ2-3
CDR3 DNA: TGTGCCAGCATCCTCAGCCGGGGGGCTCATACGCAGTATTTT
CDR3 protein: CASILSRGAHTQYF

D gene: TRBD2
clone size: many
V gene: TRBV15
J gene: TRBJ2-1
CDR3 DNA: TGTGCCACCTCAGGAGCTAGCGGGGCCTACAATGAGCAGTTCTTC
CDR3 protein: CATSGASGAYNEQFF

D gene: NA
clone size: many
V gene: TRBV20-1
J gene: TRBJ1-2
CDR3 DNA: TGCAGTGCTAGTCTCGGCAGGGCGTCGCGTGGCTACACCTTC
CDR3 protein: CSASLGRASRGYTF

D gene: NA
clone size: many
V gene: TRBV5-1
J gene: TRBJ2-2
CDR3 DNA: TGCGCCAGCAGCTTGGAACAGGCGAACACCGGGGAGCTGTTTTTT
CDR3 protein: CASSLEQANTGELFF

D gene: TRBD2
clone size: NA
V gene: TRBV12-3/TRBV12-4
J gene: TRBJ2-3
CDR3 DNA: TGTGCCATCAGTTTAAAGGTCCCGCTAGCGGGAGTTAGCGCAGATACGCAGTATTTT
CDR3 protein: CAISLKVPLAGVSADTQYF

D gene: NA
clone size: many
V gene: TRBV20-1
J gene: TRBJ2-2
CDR3 DNA: TGCAGTGCTAGTGGGGAGAACACCGGGGAGCTGTTTTTT
CDR3 protein: CSASGENTGELFF

D gene: NA
clone size: many
V gene: TRBV9
J gene: TRBJ1-3
CDR3 DNA: TGTGCCAGCAGCGAAGGGCCGACGGTCTCTGGAAACACCATATATTTT
CDR3 protein: CASSEGPTVSGNTIYF

D gene: TRBD2
clone size: many
V gene: TRBV5-6
J gene: TRBJ2-1
CDR3 DNA: TGTGCCAGCAGCTGGGGACTAATGAATGAGCAGTTCTTC
CDR3 protein: CASSWGLMNEQFF

D gene: NA
clone size: NA
V gene: TRBV4-3
J gene: TRBJ2-7
CDR3 DNA: TGCGCCAGCAGCCAAGGAGGTGGGGGCGCCTACGAGCAGTACTTC
CDR3 protein: CASSQGGGGAYEQYF

D gene: NA
clone size: few
V gene: TRBV11-2
J gene: TRBJ1-4
CDR3 DNA: TGTGCCAGCAGCCGGACGCTGGGAGGGGGGGCTAATGAAAAACTGTTTTTT
CDR3 protein: CASSRTLGGGANEKLFF

D gene: NA
clone size: NA
V gene: TRBV7-2
J gene: TRBJ2-5
CDR3 DNA: TGTGCCAGCACCTCCCGGGCAGCCCAAGAGACCCAGTACTTC
CDR3 protein: CASTSRAAQETQYF

D gene: NA
clone size: NA
V gene: TRBV5-6
J gene: TRBJ2-7
CDR3 DNA: TGTGCCAGCAGTCCCGGGGTCCTTTCCTACGAGCAGTACTTC
CDR3 protein: CASSPGVLSYEQYF

D gene: TRBD1
clone size: many
V gene: TRBV29-1
J gene: TRBJ2-2
CDR3 DNA: TGCAGCGCTCGCCAGGGACAGGGAGGGGCCGGGGAGCTGTTTTTT
CDR3 protein: CSARQGQGGAGELFF

D gene: NA
clone size: NA
V gene: TRBV25-1
J gene: TRBJ1-1
CDR3 DNA: TGTGCCAGGCCCGGGGAGGGGGTGAACACTGAAGCTTTCTTT
CDR3 protein: CARPGEGVNTEAFF

D gene: NA
clone size: many
V gene: TRBV20-1
J gene: TRBJ1-5
CDR3 DNA: TGCAGTGCCCAGGAGGGGAGGGGCAATCAGCCCCAGCATTTT
CDR3 protein: CSAQEGRGNQPQHF

D gene: TRBD1
clone size: many
V gene: TRBV6-1
J gene: TRBJ2-7
CDR3 DNA: TGTGCCAGCAGACCGGGACAGGCTTCCTACGAGCAGTACTTC
CDR3 protein: CASRPGQASYEQYF

D gene: TRBD1
clone size: many
V gene: TRBV24-1
J gene: TRBJ1-6
CDR3 DNA: TGTGCCACCAGTGACTTCGGGACAGTCATCGATTCACCCCTCCACTTT
CDR3 protein: CATSDFGTVIDSPLHF

D gene: TRBD1
clone size: many
V gene: TRBV29-1
J gene: TRBJ1-5
CDR3 DNA: TGCAGCGTTGAGACAGGGCAAAATCAGCCCCAGCATTTT
CDR3 protein: CSVETGQNQPQHF

D gene: NA
clone size: many
V gene: TRBV6-2/TRBV6-3
J gene: TRBJ2-6
CDR3 DNA: TGTGCCAGCAGTTCCACACTAACGACTCAGGGGACTGGGGCCAACGTCCTGACTTTC
CDR3 protein: CASSSTLTTQGTGANVLTF

D gene: NA
clone size: few
V gene: TRBV29-1
J gene: TRBJ1-1
CDR3 DNA: TGCAGCGTAATGACAGAAGCTGAAGCTTTCTTT
CDR3 protein: CSVMTEAEAFF

D gene: NA
clone size: many
V gene: TRBV15
J gene: TRBJ1-1
CDR3 DNA: TGTGCCACCAGCAGAGATCGGGGCGGTCGGACTGAAGCTTTCTTT
CDR3 protein: CATSRDRGGRTEAFF

D gene: NA
clone size: many
V gene: TRBV7-3
J gene: TRBJ1-1
CDR3 DNA: TGTGCCAGCAGCTTGGTCGGTTCCACTGAAGCTTTCTTT
CDR3 protein: CASSLVGSTEAFF

D gene: NA
clone size: many
V gene: TRBV27
J gene: TRBJ1-2
CDR3 DNA: TGTGCCAGCAGTTTATCGGGAGGGCAGATAGGCGGCTACACCTTC
CDR3 protein: CASSLSGGQIGGYTF

D gene: NA
clone size: many
V gene: TRBV4-2
J gene: TRBJ1-5
CDR3 DNA: TGTGCCAGCAGCCAAAGGGCGGATAGCAATCAGCCCCAGCATTTT
CDR3 protein: CASSQRADSNQPQHF

D gene: NA
clone size: many
V gene: TRBV30
J gene: TRBJ2-2
CDR3 DNA: TGTGCCTGGACCCTATCGGGGGAGCTGTTTTTT
CDR3 protein: CAWTLSGELFF

D gene: NA
clone size: many
V gene: TRBV12-3/TRBV12-4
J gene: TRBJ2-1
CDR3 DNA: TGTGCCAGCGCTAGCGTCAATGAGCAGTTCTTC
CDR3 protein: CASASVNEQFF

D gene: NA
clone size: few
V gene: TRBV20-1
J gene: TRBJ2-6
CDR3 DNA: TGCAGTGCTAGAGATCGTAGTCCCGGGGCCAACGTCCTGACTTTC
CDR3 protein: CSARDRSPGANVLTF

D gene: NA
clone size: many
V gene: TRBV13
J gene: TRBJ1-6
CDR3 DNA: TGTGCCAGCAGCTTACTGGGGGATTCACCCCTCCACTTT
CDR3 protein: CASSLLGDSPLHF

D gene: NA
clone size: NA
V gene: TRBV7-2
J gene: TRBJ2-7
CDR3 DNA: TGTGCCAGCAGCCAGAGACAGGCCTACGAGCAGTACTTC
CDR3 protein: CASSQRQAYEQYF

D gene: NA
clone size: many
V gene: TRBV4-1
J gene: TRBJ2-7
CDR3 DNA: TGCGCCAGCAGCCAAGTTACAGGGAGTGACGAGCAGTACTTC
CDR3 protein: CASSQVTGSDEQYF

D gene: NA
clone size: many
V gene: TRBV5-5
J gene: TRBJ2-3
CDR3 DNA: TGTGCCAGCAGCTTGGCCAGGGTCAGCACAGATACGCAGTATTTT
CDR3 protein: CASSLARVSTDTQYF

D gene: TRBD1
clone size: NA
V gene: TRBV5-5
J gene: TRBJ2-2
CDR3 DNA: TGTGCCAGCAGCTTGGGACAGGGGGTCATCGGGGAGCTGTTTTTT
CDR3 protein: CASSLGQGVIGELFF

D gene: TRBD1
clone size: NA
V gene: TRBV30
J gene: TRBJ1-2
CDR3 DNA: TGTGCCTGGAGGGCCCCAGGGGGAAACTATGGCTACACCTTC
CDR3 protein: CAWRAPGGNYGYTF

D gene: NA
clone size: many
V gene: TRBV7-2
J gene: TRBJ2-7
CDR3 DNA: TGTGCCAGCAGCTTAGGGGGCGTTGGGGCCTACGAGCAGTACTTC
CDR3 protein: CASSLGGVGAYEQYF

D gene: TRBD1
clone size: many
V gene: TRBV4-2
J gene: TRBJ1-2
CDR3 DNA: TGTGCCAGCAGCCACCCCCTACAGGGGCGTTATGGCTACACCTTC
CDR3 protein: CASSHPLQGRYGYTF

D gene: NA
clone size: many
V gene: TRBV24-1
J gene: TRBJ2-1
CDR3 DNA: TGTGCCACCAGGAGGGCGGGGTACAATGAGCAGTTCTTC
CDR3 protein: CATRRAGYNEQFF

D gene: NA
clone size: NA
V gene: TRBV12-3/TRBV12-4
J gene: TRBJ1-2
CDR3 DNA: TGTGCCAGCCCAGGGGCTTATGGCTACACCTTC
CDR3 protein: CASPGAYGYTF

D gene: NA
clone size: NA
V gene: TRBV6-5
J gene: TRBJ1-2
CDR3 DNA: TGTGCCAGCAGTTACTCGTTCCTGGCCGGCGGAGCTAACTATGGCTACACCTTC
CDR3 protein: CASSYSFLAGGANYGYTF

D gene: NA
clone size: NA
V gene: TRBV7-2
J gene: TRBJ1-1
CDR3 DNA: TGTGCCAGCAGCTTAGGGGGGACAAAGATGCTTCGCACTGAAGCTTTCTTT
CDR3 protein: CASSLGGTKMLRTEAFF

D gene: NA
clone size: many
V gene: TRBV10-3
J gene: TRBJ2-7
CDR3 DNA: TGTGCCATCATGGGGGACGATGCCTACGAGCAGTACTTC
CDR3 protein: CAIMGDDAYEQYF

D gene: NA
clone size: many
V gene: TRBV12-3/TRBV12-4
J gene: TRBJ1-1
CDR3 DNA: TGTGCCAAAATCGAGGGGAGAGGATACACTGAAGCTTTCTTT
CDR3 protein: CAKIEGRGYTEAFF

D gene: NA
clone size: many
V gene: TRBV7-2
J gene: TRBJ1-1
CDR3 DNA: TGTGCCAGCAGCTGGGACCGACGCCTTAACACTGAAGCTTTCTTT
CDR3 protein: CASSWDRRLNTEAFF

D gene: TRBD1
clone size: few
V gene: TRBV5-1
J gene: TRBJ1-1
CDR3 DNA: TGCGCCAGCAGCTCCGGACAGGGTCAAATGAACACTGAAGCTTTCTTT
CDR3 protein: CASSSGQGQMNTEAFF